This is a list of T cell receptor beta chains from one sample in a study of blood T cell repertoires in COVID-19. Produced via immunoSEQ multiplex PCR; TCRdb's table is partial and in-frame only. The data hold about 160,000 clones, with 75% to 90% observed a single time. The sample was peripheral blood. These TCRs come from an elderly woman with active or convalescent COVID-19. Each CDR3 is given with its conserved first and last residue. D genes are given only for firm matches. For some rows the clone size is stated as once, few or many, or as a class when expanded; others skip it.

clone_size j_call d_call v_call cdr3_nt cdr3_aa
. TRBJ2-2 . TRBV15 TGTGCCACCAGCAGAGTGAGAGGCAGGGTAGCCGGGGAGCTGTTTTTT CATSRVRGRVAGELFF
. TRBJ2-2 . TRBV4-3 TGCGCCAGCAGCCAAGAAGGGGGGGCCGGGGAGCTGTTTTTT CASSQEGGAGELFF
. TRBJ1-4 . TRBV5-6 TGTGCCAGCAGCTTTTATCGACAGGCAACTAATGAAAAACTGTTTTTT CASSFYRQATNEKLFF
. TRBJ1-1 . TRBV19 TGTGCCAGTAGTATCAAGACGGACAGCACTGAAGCTTTCTTT CASSIKTDSTEAFF
. TRBJ2-1 TRBD2 TRBV11-2 TGTGCCAGCAGCACAACCTTGATTAGCGGGGGGGCTCGGAATGAGCAGTTCTTC CASSTTLISGGARNEQFF
. TRBJ2-1 . TRBV5-5 TGTGCCAGCAGCTTGGTTGGGCACGGGAATTGGGAGCAGTTCTTC CASSLVGHGNWEQFF
. TRBJ1-5 TRBD1 TRBV3-1/TRBV3-2 TGTGCCAGCAGCTTCGGGACAGCCTTGACGCCCCAGCATTTT CASSFGTALTPQHF
few TRBJ1-5 TRBD1 TRBV19 TGTGCCAGTAGCGACACCTGGGGGACAGTGAATCAGCCCCAGCATTTT CASSDTWGTVNQPQHF
. TRBJ1-3 . TRBV9 TGTGCCTGCCGCCACAGCCTCTCTGGAAACACCATATATTTT CACRHSLSGNTIYF
. TRBJ2-1 TRBD1 TRBV6-2/TRBV6-3 TGTGCCAGCAGTGACCGGACAGGGGACAATGAGCAGTTCTTC CASSDRTGDNEQFF
few TRBJ1-4 TRBD1 TRBV5-1 TGCGCCAGCAGCTTAGGGACAGGGACCCCCGGTGAAAAACTGTTTTTT CASSLGTGTPGEKLFF
once TRBJ1-4 . TRBV19 TGTGCCAGTAGGGGGGCGACAGGTTGGAGGTTCGGGTATGAAAAACTGTTTTTT CASRGATGWRFGYEKLFF
. TRBJ1-2 TRBD1 TRBV16 TGTGCCAGCAGCCAATCGGGACAGGTTAGCTATGGCTACACCTTC CASSQSGQVSYGYTF
. TRBJ2-2 . TRBV30 TGTGCCTGGAGTGTACTTTACCGGGAGCTGTTTTTT CAWSVLYRELFF
. TRBJ1-3 . TRBV5-1 TGCGCCAGCAGCACAATGGGAGGACGCTTAGGCGGAAACACCATATATTTT CASSTMGGRLGGNTIYF
. TRBJ1-3 TRBD1 TRBV9 TGTGCCAGCAGCGCCTTAGACAGGGGGGATGGAAACACCATATATTTT CASSALDRGDGNTIYF
. TRBJ2-7 TRBD1 TRBV5-1 TGCGCCAGCAAGACTTCCGGGACAGGGTCCTCCTACGAGCAGTACTTC CASKTSGTGSSYEQYF
. TRBJ2-7 . TRBV3-1/TRBV3-2 TGTGCCAGCAGCCAAGTGGCAGGCCCCTACGAGCAGTACTTC CASSQVAGPYEQYF
. TRBJ2-7 . TRBV28 TGTGCCAGCATCCGGACATCCTCCTACGAGCAGTACTTC CASIRTSSYEQYF
once TRBJ2-2 TRBD2 TRBV24-1 TGTGCCACCAGTGATTCCCTAGGATTGCGGGGGGGCCCCGGGGAGCTGTTTTTT CATSDSLGLRGGPGELFF
. TRBJ1-3 TRBD1 TRBV19 TGTGCCAGTAGTATTGGCGACAGGGGAGGATTTGACACCATATATTTT CASSIGDRGGFDTIYF
. TRBJ1-5 . TRBV6-1 TGTGCCAGCAGTGAAGGACAGTTCAGCAATCAGCCCCAGCATTTT CASSEGQFSNQPQHF
once TRBJ1-6 . TRBV6-2/TRBV6-3 TGTGCCAGCAGTTCCCCTCTTGAGGGCCTCCGTAATTCACCCCTCCACTTT CASSSPLEGLRNSPLHF
. TRBJ2-7 TRBD2 TRBV27 TGTGCCAGCACCCCGACTAGCGGATATGGGGAGCAGTACTTC CASTPTSGYGEQYF
. TRBJ1-3 TRBD1 TRBV11-3 TGTGCCAGCAGCTCCGGACAGGGGGCTGGAGGAAACACCATATATTTT CASSSGQGAGGNTIYF
. TRBJ2-5 . TRBV6-2/TRBV6-3 TGTGCCAGCAGTTACTCTCTGGGCTTCGGGAACCAGTACTTC CASSYSLGFGNQYF
few TRBJ2-5 . TRBV7-2 TGTGCCAGCAGCTTAGGCTATCGAGAGACCCAGTACTTC CASSLGYRETQYF
. TRBJ1-2 TRBD1 TRBV29-1 TGCAGCGTTGAGACCGACAGGGTAGGGTATGGCTACACCTTC CSVETDRVGYGYTF
. TRBJ1-5 . TRBV18 TGTGCCAGCTCAACCGACAGGAGCAATCAGCCCCAGCATTTT CASSTDRSNQPQHF
. TRBJ2-1 TRBD2 TRBV5-5 TGTGCCAGCAGCCTGGGACTAGCGGTCTCCTACAATGAGCAGTTCTTC CASSLGLAVSYNEQFF
. TRBJ1-5 . TRBV3-1/TRBV3-2 TGTGCCAGCAGCCAAGGACTTATCAGTCAGCCCCAGCATTTT CASSQGLISQPQHF
. TRBJ1-1 . TRBV12-3/TRBV12-4 TGTGCCAGCAGTTTAGTGAGCACTGAAGCTTTCTTT CASSLVSTEAFF
. TRBJ2-3 TRBD2 TRBV5-4 TGTGCCAGCAGCTTAGCGGGGGGGCTAGGGACAGATACGCAGTATTTT CASSLAGGLGTDTQYF
. TRBJ2-6 . TRBV19 TGTGCCAGTAGTATAGGGGACAAGTTCAACGTCCTGACTTTC CASSIGDKFNVLTF
. TRBJ1-5 . TRBV3-1/TRBV3-2 TGTGCCAGCAGCCAAGACCCCACTGACAGGTTTTTGCCTCGACAGCCCCAGCATTTT CASSQDPTDRFLPRQPQHF
. TRBJ2-6 . TRBV14 TGTGCCAGCAGCCATAGCTCTGGGGCCAACGTCCTGACTTTC CASSHSSGANVLTF
few TRBJ2-1 . TRBV7-2 TGTGCCAGCAGCCCGGTGATCAATGTTCGTGAGCAGTTCTTC CASSPVINVREQFF
. TRBJ1-2 . TRBV7-9 TGTGCCACCGCCCTCGACAGGAACTATGGCTACACCTTC CATALDRNYGYTF
few TRBJ1-2 TRBD1 TRBV18 TGTGCCAGCTCACCGGGACAGATCTATGGCTACACCTTC CASSPGQIYGYTF
once TRBJ1-6 . TRBV29-1 TGCAGCGTTATCGACGGGAATTCACCCCTCCACTTT CSVIDGNSPLHF
few TRBJ1-5 . TRBV27 TGTGCCAGCAAACCGGCGGGTGCTCAGCCCCAGCATTTT CASKPAGAQPQHF
. TRBJ1-2 . TRBV5-4 TGTGCCAGCAGCTGGATGGACAGATCTAACTATGGCTACACCTTC CASSWMDRSNYGYTF
. TRBJ1-5 . TRBV3-1/TRBV3-2 TGTGCCAGCAGCCTAGGTCCGGGAAGCAATCAGCCCCAGCATTTT CASSLGPGSNQPQHF
. TRBJ1-4 . TRBV7-2 TGTGCCAGCAGCTCTCAAAGGGGTGAAAAACTGTTTTTT CASSSQRGEKLFF
. TRBJ1-1 . TRBV9 TGTGCCAGCACCGGAGACAGCTCTGAAGCTTTCTTT CASTGDSSEAFF
. TRBJ1-4 TRBD1 TRBV4-3 TGCGCCAGCAGCCAAGGGAAAGGACAGGGGTCTGAAAAACTGTTTTTT CASSQGKGQGSEKLFF
. TRBJ2-3 . TRBV30 TGTGCCTGCCATTCAGGGGCCAGTGGAGATACGCAGTATTTT CACHSGASGDTQYF
. TRBJ2-7 TRBD1 TRBV10-3 TGTGCCATCAGTGAGTCGATGGGAGCAGGGGGCGACGAGCAGTACTTC CAISESMGAGGDEQYF
. TRBJ1-2 . TRBV16 TGTGCCAGCAGCCAGACAGTTTTTGGCTACACCTTC CASSQTVFGYTF
. TRBJ2-5 TRBD2 TRBV24-1 TGTGCCACGGTAGGGATAGCGGGGAGGGAAGAGACCCAGTACTTC CATVGIAGREETQYF
few TRBJ1-3 . TRBV10-3 TGTGCCATCAGTGAGTCCCAAGGGGGCTCTGGAAACACCATATATTTT CAISESQGGSGNTIYF